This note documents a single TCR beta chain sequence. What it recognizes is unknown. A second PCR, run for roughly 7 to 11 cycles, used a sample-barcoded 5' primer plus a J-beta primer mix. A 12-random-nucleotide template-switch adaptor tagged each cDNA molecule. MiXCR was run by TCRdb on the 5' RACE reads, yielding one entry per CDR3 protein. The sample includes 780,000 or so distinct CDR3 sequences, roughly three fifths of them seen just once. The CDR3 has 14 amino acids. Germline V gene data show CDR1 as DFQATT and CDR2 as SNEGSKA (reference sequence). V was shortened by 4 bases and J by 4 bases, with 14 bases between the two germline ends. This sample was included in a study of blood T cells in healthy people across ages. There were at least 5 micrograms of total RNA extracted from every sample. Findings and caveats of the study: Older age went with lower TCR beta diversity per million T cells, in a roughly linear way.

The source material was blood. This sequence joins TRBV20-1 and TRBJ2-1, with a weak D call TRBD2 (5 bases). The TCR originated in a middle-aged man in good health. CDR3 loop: CSAIVGVTYNEQFF. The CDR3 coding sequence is TGCAGTGCTATTGTGGGAGTCACATACAATGAGCAGTTCTTC.